The present TCR beta chain was sequenced within a study of CD8+ T cells in alopecia areata. Notes on the study in general: Whereas mice showed it more clearly, TCR sharing across patients was murkier, possibly because of HLA.

Note on this clone: The antigen remains unidentified.

Following extraction, RNA underwent reverse transcription to cDNA, which served as the sequencing template. Repertoires were generated with immunoSEQ multiplex PCR, while TCRdb's copy carries only in-frame clones and drops some. The table lists around 150,000 clones, approximately 60% of them singletons. The V gene lost 3 bases and the J gene lost 1 base, with 14 bases spanning the gap. Germline loops: CDR1 SQVTM, CDR2 ANQGSEA. The CDR3 contains 15 residues. Sequenced input: CD4+ T cells sorted from blood. This receptor was identified in a human donor in good health. This rearrangement joins TRBV29-1 to TRBJ2-3; perhaps D is TRBD1 or TRBD2 (5 bases each). CDR3 amino acids: CSVDPTGPGTDTQYF. Here the CDR3 DNA reads TGCAGCGTTGATCCGACGGGGCCAGGCACAGATACGCAGTATTTT.